The clone carrying this T cell receptor (beta chain) has just one count. TCRdb keeps only in-frame clones here, not all; method: immunoSEQ multiplex PCR. The data show approximately 15,000 clones, 80% to 95% seen once. This entry is derived from a study of untreated major depressive disorder. No psychiatric drugs, including antidepressants, for at least 8 weeks beforehand. From thawed PBMCs, CD4+ T cells were purified by negative selection. This clonotype was obtained from a man aged 25-45 years with major depressive disorder. The sequencing sample was made of CD4+ T cells from PBMCs.

The chain's CDR3 is CASSESPSGGPHSYEQYF. The CDR3 nucleotides read TGTGCCAGCAGTGAATCTCCTAGCGGGGGGCCTCACTCCTACGAGCAGTACTTC. This sequence joins TRBV25-1 and TRBJ2-7, with 11 bases that match TRBD2. Germline CDR1 reads MGHDK; CDR2 reads SYGVNS. The CDR3 spans 18 residues. The junction had 8 bases not matched to a gene; V was cut back by 1 base and J by 0 bases.